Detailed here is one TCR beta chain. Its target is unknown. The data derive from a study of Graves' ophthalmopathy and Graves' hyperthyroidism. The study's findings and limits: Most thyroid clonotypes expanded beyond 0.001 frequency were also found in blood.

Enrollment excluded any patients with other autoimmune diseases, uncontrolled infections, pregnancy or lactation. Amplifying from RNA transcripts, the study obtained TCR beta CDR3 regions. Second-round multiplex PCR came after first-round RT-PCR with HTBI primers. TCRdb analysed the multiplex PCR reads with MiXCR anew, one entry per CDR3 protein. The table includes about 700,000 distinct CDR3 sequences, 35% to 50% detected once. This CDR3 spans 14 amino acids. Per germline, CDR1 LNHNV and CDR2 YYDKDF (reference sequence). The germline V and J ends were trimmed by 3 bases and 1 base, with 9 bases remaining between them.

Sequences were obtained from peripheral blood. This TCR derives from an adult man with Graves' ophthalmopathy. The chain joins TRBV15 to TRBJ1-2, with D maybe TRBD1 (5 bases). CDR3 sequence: CATSSMDNNYGYTF. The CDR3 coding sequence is TGTGCCACCAGCAGCATGGACAATAACTATGGCTACACCTTC. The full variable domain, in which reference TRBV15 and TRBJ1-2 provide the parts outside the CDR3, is DAMVIQNPRYQVTQFGKPVTLSCSQTLNHNVMYWYQQKSSQAPKLLFHYYDKDFNNEADTPDNFQSRRPNTSFCFLDIRSPGLGDTAMYLCATSSMDNNYGYTFGSGTRLTVV.